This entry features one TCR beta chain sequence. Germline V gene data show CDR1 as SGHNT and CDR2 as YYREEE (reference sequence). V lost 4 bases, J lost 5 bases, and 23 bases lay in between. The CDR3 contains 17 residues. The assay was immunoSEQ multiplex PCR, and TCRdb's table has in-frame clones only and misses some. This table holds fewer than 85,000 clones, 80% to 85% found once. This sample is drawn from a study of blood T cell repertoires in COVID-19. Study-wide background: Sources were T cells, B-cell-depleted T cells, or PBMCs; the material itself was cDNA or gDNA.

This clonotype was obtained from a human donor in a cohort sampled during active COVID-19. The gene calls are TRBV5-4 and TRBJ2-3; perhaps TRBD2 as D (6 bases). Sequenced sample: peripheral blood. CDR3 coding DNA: TGTGCCAGCAGCCGCACTCAGGGAGCCGGGACTGGAGATACGCAGTATTTT. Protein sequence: CASSRTQGAGTGDTQYF.